This T cell receptor (beta chain) was profiled in a study of blood T cell repertoires in COVID-19. At the level of the study: Sites across the United States, Italy and Spain contributed samples from acute and convalescent COVID-19. T cells, B-cell-depleted T cells, or PBMCs provided the cDNA or gDNA that served as material.

In the original analysis: Amplifying reference gene primers gave estimates of nucleated cell counts. Assay used: immunoSEQ multiplex PCR; TCRdb lists only in-frame clones, some missing. From that table come the V and J calls and clone size; the DNA was used to work out D and trimming. The table lists around 100,000 clones, 70% to 90% of them singletons. Germline V gene lookup returns CDR1 SEHNR and CDR2 FQNEAQ (reference sequence). The V end was cut by 2 bases, the J end by 9 bases, with 17 bases between. The CDR3 covers 16 residues. The V call is TRBV7-9, the J call TRBJ1-6, with a weak D call TRBD1 (6 bases). The sequencing input was peripheral blood. The sequence came from a woman aged 50 to 65 with acute or convalescent COVID-19. The CDR3 loop is CASSLSGGTSGSPLHF. The CDR3 DNA reads as TGTGCCAGCAGCTTATCGGGGGGCACGTCAGGTTCACCCCTCCACTTT.